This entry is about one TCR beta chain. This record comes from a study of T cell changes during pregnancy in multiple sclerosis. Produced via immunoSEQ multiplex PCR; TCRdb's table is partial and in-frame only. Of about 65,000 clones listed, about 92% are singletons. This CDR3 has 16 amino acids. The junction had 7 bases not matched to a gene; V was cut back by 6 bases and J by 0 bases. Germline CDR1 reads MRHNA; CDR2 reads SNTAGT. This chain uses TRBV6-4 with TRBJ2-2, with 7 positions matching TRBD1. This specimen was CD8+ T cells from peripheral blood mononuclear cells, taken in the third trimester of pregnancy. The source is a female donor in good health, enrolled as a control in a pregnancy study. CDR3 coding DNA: TGTGCCAGCAGCCAAACGGGACAGTCGAACACCGGGGAGCTGTTTTTT. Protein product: CASSQTGQSNTGELFF.